This T cell receptor (beta chain) was sequenced for a study of spatial heterogeneity in lung cancer. Whole-study context: In raw reads, more than 9.5 appearances on average were recorded for each unique TCR and UMI combination.

CDR1 and CDR2 from the germline V gene are LGHNA and YNFKEQ. V was clipped by 1 base and J by 5 bases, with 20 bases between them. The CDR3 is 17 amino acids. TCRdb analysed the 5' RACE reads with MiXCR anew, one entry per CDR3 protein. Of roughly 80,000 distinct CDR3 sequences in the sample, under 8.5% are singletons; the top ten hold almost 7%. Time point in this sample: sample taken at primary tumor resection. A total of about 73 untreated early-stage non-small cell lung cancer patients served as donors. No cells were sorted before sequencing. The whole RNA sequenced was extracted from tumor, nontumor lung or frozen PBMC.

The chain couples TRBV4-2 to TRBJ1-1; the D gene is possibly TRBD1 (5 bases). Here the sequenced sample was PBMCs, taken at surgery. The TCR comes from a male donor with early-stage non-small cell lung cancer. The CDR3 is CASSQALGATGRTEAFF. CDR3 sequence (DNA): TGTGCCAGCAGCCAAGCTTTAGGGGCGACTGGGCGGACTGAAGCTTTCTTT.